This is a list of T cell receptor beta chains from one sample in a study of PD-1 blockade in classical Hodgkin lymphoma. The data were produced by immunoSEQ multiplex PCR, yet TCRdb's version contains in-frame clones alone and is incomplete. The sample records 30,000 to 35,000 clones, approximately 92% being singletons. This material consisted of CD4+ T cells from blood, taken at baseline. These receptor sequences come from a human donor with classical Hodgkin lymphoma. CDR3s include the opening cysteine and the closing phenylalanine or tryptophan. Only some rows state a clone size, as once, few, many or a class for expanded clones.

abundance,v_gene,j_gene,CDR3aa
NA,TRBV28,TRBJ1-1,CASTTVSGSSNTEAFF
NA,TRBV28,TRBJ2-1,CASSLRGVGDRAYNEQFF
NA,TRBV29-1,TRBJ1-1,CSHDRVEWAFF
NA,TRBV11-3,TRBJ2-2,CASSLHSTGELFF
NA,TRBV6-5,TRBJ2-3,CASTNDGSMTDTQYF
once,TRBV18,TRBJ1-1,CASSPLLRTGVVMNTEAFF
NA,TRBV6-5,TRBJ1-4,CASSYSGGNNEKLFF
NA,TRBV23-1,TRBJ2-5,CASSQRSRFSWETQYF
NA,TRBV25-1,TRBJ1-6,CASSEPGPNSPLHF
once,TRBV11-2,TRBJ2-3,CASSLQTTPRDTQYF
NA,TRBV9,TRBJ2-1,CASSVWGGTPGGEQFF
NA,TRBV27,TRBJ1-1,CASTTQGPQFMNTEAFF
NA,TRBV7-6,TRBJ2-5,CASSFGGIETQYF
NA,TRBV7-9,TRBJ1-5,CASTWDIRNQPQHF
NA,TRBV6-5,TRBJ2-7,CASSLGTSAYYEQYF
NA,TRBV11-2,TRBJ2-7,CASSLVGLNEQYF
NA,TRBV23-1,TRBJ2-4,CASSQSPWPKNIQYF
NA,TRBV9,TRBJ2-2,CASSGRRTSFAGELFF
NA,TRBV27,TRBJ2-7,CASRRSRDRVYEQYF
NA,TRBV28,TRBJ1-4,CASSFRDRGLFF
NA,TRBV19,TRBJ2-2,CASSIGRGQWGQTGELFF
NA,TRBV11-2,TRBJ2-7,CASSIGYEQYF
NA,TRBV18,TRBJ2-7,CASSPFRPADSEQYF
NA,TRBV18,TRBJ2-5,CASSRSQETQYF
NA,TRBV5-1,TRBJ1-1,CASSLDGSLRSEAFF
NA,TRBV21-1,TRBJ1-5,CASSNESKTRQGCNQPQHF
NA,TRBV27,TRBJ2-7,CASSPRLRAYEQYF
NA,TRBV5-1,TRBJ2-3,CASSLDSGLVTDTQYF
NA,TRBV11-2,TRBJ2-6,CASSRTLRAGANVLTF
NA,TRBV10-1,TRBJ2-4,CASSGGPKNIQYF
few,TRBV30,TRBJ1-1,CAWSELNTEAFF
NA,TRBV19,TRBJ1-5,CASSDRGLSNQPQHF
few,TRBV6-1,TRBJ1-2,CACRDRVYGYTF
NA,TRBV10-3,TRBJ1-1,CAISEFGGSTEAFF
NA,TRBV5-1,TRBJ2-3,CASSLEISTDTQYF
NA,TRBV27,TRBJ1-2,CASSPLDRYVGGYTF
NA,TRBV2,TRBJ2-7,CASSEGPGNTYEQYF
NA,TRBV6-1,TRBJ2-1,CASSDVGERYNEQFF
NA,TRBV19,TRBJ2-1,CASSPRWDWTLIGQFF
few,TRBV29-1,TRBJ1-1,CSVFPNTEAFF